This is a list of T cell receptor beta chains from one sample in a study of identifying expanded T cells in peripheral blood. Only in-frame clones appear in the TCRdb table, and some are missing; sequencing was by immunoSEQ multiplex PCR. The table lists 80,000 to 95,000 clones, about 91% of them singletons. Sequenced: blood. The receptors were gathered from a person aged 18 to 75 in good health. CDR3s include the opening cysteine and the closing phenylalanine or tryptophan. The D gene is left open where the match is weak. A row's size may be missing; if present it is once, few, many or a size class.

D gene	V gene	clone size	J gene	CDR3 protein	CDR3 DNA
TRBD1	TRBV5-1	.	TRBJ1-6	CASSLGQGHSPLHF	TGCGCCAGCAGCTTGGGACAGGGCCATTCACCCCTCCACTTT
TRBD1	TRBV6-4	.	TRBJ2-3	CASSESQGSTDTQYF	TGTGCCAGCAGTGAATCACAGGGGAGCACAGATACGCAGTATTTT
.	TRBV30	.	TRBJ1-3	CAWQEANRNTIYF	TGTGCCTGGCAGGAGGCCAACCGAAACACCATATATTTT
.	TRBV5-4	.	TRBJ2-3	CASSLRTGVSTDTQYF	TGTGCCAGCAGCTTGAGAACGGGAGTTAGCACAGATACGCAGTATTTT
TRBD1	TRBV19	.	TRBJ1-2	CASSSGRGQPNYGYTF	TGTGCCAGTAGTTCCGGGAGGGGACAGCCTAACTATGGCTACACCTTC
.	TRBV5-1	.	TRBJ2-3	CASSLRVPGTDTQYF	TGCGCCAGCAGCTTGCGGGTTCCTGGCACAGATACGCAGTATTTT
.	TRBV19	.	TRBJ2-2	CASSIAGRTGELFF	TGTGCCAGTAGTATTGCAGGGCGTACCGGGGAGCTGTTTTTT
TRBD2	TRBV5-4	once	TRBJ2-7	CASSGGTSGYEQYF	TGTGCCAGCAGCGGGGGGACTAGCGGCTACGAGCAGTACTTC
.	TRBV4-2	once	TRBJ2-7	CASSQDVGSSYEQYF	TGTGCCAGCAGCCAAGATGTGGGGAGCTCCTACGAGCAGTACTTC
TRBD1	TRBV4-2	.	TRBJ1-1	CASSQDVAGGTEAFF	TGTGCCAGCAGCCAAGACGTGGCAGGGGGGACTGAAGCTTTCTTT
.	TRBV10-1	.	TRBJ2-2	CASSVGESGELFF	TGCGCCAGCAGTGTGGGGGAGTCCGGGGAGCTGTTTTTT
TRBD2	TRBV4-1	.	TRBJ2-7	CASSHAGVGYEQYF	TGCGCCAGCAGCCATGCGGGAGTTGGGTACGAGCAGTACTTC
.	TRBV19	.	TRBJ2-3	CASSIDKQGPVTDTQYF	TGTGCCAGTAGTATTGACAAACAGGGACCTGTCACAGATACGCAGTATTTT
.	TRBV30	few	TRBJ1-4	CAWSVRPGLTLDEKLFF	TGTGCCTGGAGTGTGCGACCGGGACTCACCTTGGATGAAAAACTGTTTTTT
.	TRBV4-1	.	TRBJ2-5	CASSQDHRVETQYF	TGCGCCAGCAGCCAAGATCACAGGGTAGAGACCCAGTACTTC
.	TRBV5-4	.	TRBJ1-2	CASSPWTDFYGYTF	TGTGCCAGCAGCCCCTGGACAGACTTCTATGGCTACACCTTC
.	TRBV5-1	.	TRBJ2-7	CASSLVGRPREQYF	TGCGCCAGCAGCTTGGTTGGCCGCCCAAGGGAGCAGTACTTC
TRBD1	TRBV10-3	.	TRBJ1-2	CAITPSNLRQGPNYGYTF	TGTGCCATCACCCCCTCGAACCTAAGACAGGGGCCCAACTATGGCTACACCTTC
.	TRBV5-1	.	TRBJ2-5	CASSLAAAGETQYF	TGCGCCAGCAGCTTGGCGGCAGCCGGAGAGACCCAGTACTTC
.	TRBV20-1	.	TRBJ1-1	CSERGETEAFF	TGCAGTGAAAGGGGGGAAACTGAAGCTTTCTTT
.	TRBV9	.	TRBJ1-1	CASSVHMNTEAFF	TGTGCCAGCAGTGTACATATGAACACTGAAGCTTTCTTT
TRBD1	TRBV7-9	.	TRBJ2-2	CASSSGQGQTGELFF	TGTGCCAGCAGCTCTGGACAGGGACAGACCGGGGAGCTGTTTTTT
.	TRBV9	.	TRBJ1-5	CASSVGGDSNQPQHF	TGTGCCAGCAGCGTAGGGGGAGATAGCAATCAGCCCCAGCATTTT
.	TRBV6-6	.	TRBJ1-1	CASSYVPDGNTEAFF	TGTGCCAGCAGTTACGTCCCAGACGGGAACACTGAAGCTTTCTTT
.	TRBV6-4	once	TRBJ2-1	CASSEQGDRNEQFF	TGTGCCAGCAGTGAACAGGGTGATCGCAATGAGCAGTTCTTC
TRBD1	TRBV7-9	once	TRBJ1-5	CASSSTGGGQPQHF	TGTGCCAGCAGCTCAACAGGGGGCGGCCAGCCCCAGCATTTT
.	TRBV6-4	.	TRBJ2-3	CASSDSGGTDTQYF	TGTGCCAGCAGTGACTCGGGGGGCACAGATACGCAGTATTTT
TRBD1	TRBV4-1	.	TRBJ2-1	CASSQDWGTGANEQFF	TGCGCCAGCAGCCAAGATTGGGGGACAGGGGCCAATGAGCAGTTCTTC
.	TRBV5-4	.	TRBJ2-2	CASSFGWANTGELFF	TGTGCCAGCAGCTTCGGATGGGCGAACACCGGGGAGCTGTTTTTT
.	TRBV10-2	.	TRBJ2-7	CASSEFEQYF	TGCGCCAGCAGTGAGTTCGAGCAGTACTTC
.	TRBV9	.	TRBJ2-1	CASSEGGESEQFF	TGTGCCAGCAGCGAGGGGGGAGAGAGTGAGCAGTTCTTC
TRBD1	TRBV28	few	TRBJ1-5	CASRGQVLSQPQHF	TGTGCCAGCAGGGGACAGGTTCTCTCCCAGCCCCAGCATTTT
TRBD1	TRBV18	.	TRBJ2-1	CASSPGTEKNEQFF	TGTGCCAGCTCACCCGGGACAGAGAAGAATGAGCAGTTCTTC
.	TRBV5-1	.	TRBJ2-7	CASSLGGQGYEQYF	TGCGCCAGCAGCTTGGGGGGTCAGGGTTACGAGCAGTACTTC
.	TRBV5-3	.	TRBJ2-6	CARGGARSGANVLTF	TGTGCCAGAGGGGGAGCCCGCTCTGGGGCCAACGTCCTGACTTTC
.	TRBV6-1	.	TRBJ2-6	CASSEEGGTGANVLTF	TGTGCCAGCAGTGAAGAGGGTGGCACTGGGGCCAACGTCCTGACTTTC
.	TRBV9	.	TRBJ2-1	CASSAGLARDNEQFF	TGTGCCAGCAGCGCAGGGCTCGCTAGGGACAATGAGCAGTTCTTC
.	TRBV6-4	.	TRBJ2-3	CASSEAGGGTDTQYF	TGTGCCAGCAGTGAAGCAGGTGGGGGCACAGATACGCAGTATTTT
.	TRBV20-1	.	TRBJ2-1	CSARDINEQFF	TGCAGTGCTAGAGATATAAATGAGCAGTTCTTC
TRBD2	TRBV6-5	.	TRBJ2-2	CASSYSKTSGSGELFF	TGTGCCAGCAGTTACTCGAAGACTAGCGGGAGTGGGGAGCTGTTTTTT
.	TRBV20-1	.	TRBJ2-7	CSASWDEQYF	TGCAGTGCTAGTTGGGACGAGCAGTACTTC
.	TRBV27	.	TRBJ2-4	CASSLSATGEDIQYF	TGTGCCAGCAGTTTATCGGCGACAGGTGAGGACATTCAGTACTTC
TRBD1	TRBV6-5	.	TRBJ1-3	CASSYDRVGNTIYF	TGTGCCAGCAGCTACGACAGGGTTGGAAACACCATATATTTT
.	TRBV7-8	.	TRBJ2-7	CASSLRTEFHYEQYF	TGTGCCAGCAGCTTACGCACAGAGTTTCACTACGAGCAGTACTTC
.	TRBV19	.	TRBJ2-3	CASSIPPVGTQYF	TGTGCCAGTAGTATCCCGCCCGTCGGTACGCAGTATTTT